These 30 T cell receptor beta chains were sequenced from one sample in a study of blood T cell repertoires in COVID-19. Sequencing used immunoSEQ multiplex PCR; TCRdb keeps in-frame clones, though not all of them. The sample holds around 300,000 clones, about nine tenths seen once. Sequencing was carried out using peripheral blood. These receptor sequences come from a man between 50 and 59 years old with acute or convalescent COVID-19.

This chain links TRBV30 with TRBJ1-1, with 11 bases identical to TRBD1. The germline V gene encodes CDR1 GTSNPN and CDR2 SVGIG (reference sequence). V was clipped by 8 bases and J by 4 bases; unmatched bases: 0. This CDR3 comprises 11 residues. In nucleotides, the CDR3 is TGTGCCGGGACAGGGGGCACTGAAGCTTTCTTT. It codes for CAGTGGTEAFF.

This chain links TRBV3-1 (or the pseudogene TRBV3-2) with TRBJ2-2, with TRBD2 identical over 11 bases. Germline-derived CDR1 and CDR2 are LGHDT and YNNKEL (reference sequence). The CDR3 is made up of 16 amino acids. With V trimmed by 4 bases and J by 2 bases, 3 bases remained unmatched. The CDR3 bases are TGTGCCAGCAGCCCTAGCGGGGGGCCCAACACCGGGGAGCTGTTTTTT. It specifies CASSPSGGPNTGELFF.

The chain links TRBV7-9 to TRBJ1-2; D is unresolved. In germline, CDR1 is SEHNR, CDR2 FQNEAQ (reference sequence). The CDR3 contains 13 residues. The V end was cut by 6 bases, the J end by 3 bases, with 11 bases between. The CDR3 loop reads CASRRLGDYGYTF. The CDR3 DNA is TGTGCCAGCAGGCGATTGGGCGACTATGGCTACACCTTC.

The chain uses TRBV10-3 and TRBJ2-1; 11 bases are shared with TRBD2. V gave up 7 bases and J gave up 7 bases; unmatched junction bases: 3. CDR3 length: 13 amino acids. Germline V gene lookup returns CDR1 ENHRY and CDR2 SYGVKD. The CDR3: CAINLAGGNEQFF. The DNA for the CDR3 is TGTGCCATCAATTTAGCGGGGGGGAATGAGCAGTTCTTC.

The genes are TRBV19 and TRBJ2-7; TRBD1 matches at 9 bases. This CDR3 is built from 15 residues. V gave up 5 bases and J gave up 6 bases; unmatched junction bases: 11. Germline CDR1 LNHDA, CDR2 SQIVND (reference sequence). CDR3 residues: CASSRGQGRMGEQYF. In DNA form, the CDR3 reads TGTGCCAGTAGTCGCGGACAGGGGAGAATGGGCGAGCAGTACTTC.

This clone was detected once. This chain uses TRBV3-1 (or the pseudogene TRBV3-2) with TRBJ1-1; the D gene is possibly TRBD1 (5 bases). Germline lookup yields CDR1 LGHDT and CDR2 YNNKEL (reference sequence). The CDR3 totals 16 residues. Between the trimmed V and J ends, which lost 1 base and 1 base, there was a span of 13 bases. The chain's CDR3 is CASSQGKAGQNTEAFF. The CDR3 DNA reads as TGTGCCAGCAGCCAAGGGAAGGCAGGGCAGAACACTGAAGCTTTCTTT.

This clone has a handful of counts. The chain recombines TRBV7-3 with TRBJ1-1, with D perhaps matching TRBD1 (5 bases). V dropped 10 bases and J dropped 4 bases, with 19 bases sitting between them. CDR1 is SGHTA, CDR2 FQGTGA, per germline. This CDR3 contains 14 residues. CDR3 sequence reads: CATAAQGSATEAFF. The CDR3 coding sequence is TGTGCCACGGCGGCTCAGGGTTCGGCCACTGAAGCTTTCTTT.

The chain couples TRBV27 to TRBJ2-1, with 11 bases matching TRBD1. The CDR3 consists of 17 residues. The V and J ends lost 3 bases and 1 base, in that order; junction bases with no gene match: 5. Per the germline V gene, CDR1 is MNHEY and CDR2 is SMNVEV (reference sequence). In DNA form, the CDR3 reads TGTGCCAGCAGTTTCGACGGGACAGGGGGATCCTACAATGAGCAGTTCTTC. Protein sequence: CASSFDGTGGSYNEQFF.

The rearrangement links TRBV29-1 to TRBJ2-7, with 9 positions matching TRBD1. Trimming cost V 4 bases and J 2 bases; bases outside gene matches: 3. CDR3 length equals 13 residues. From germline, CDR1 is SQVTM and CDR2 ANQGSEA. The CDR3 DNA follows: TGCAGCGTTGGTTGGACAGGGGCCTACGAGCAGTACTTC. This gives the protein CSVGWTGAYEQYF.

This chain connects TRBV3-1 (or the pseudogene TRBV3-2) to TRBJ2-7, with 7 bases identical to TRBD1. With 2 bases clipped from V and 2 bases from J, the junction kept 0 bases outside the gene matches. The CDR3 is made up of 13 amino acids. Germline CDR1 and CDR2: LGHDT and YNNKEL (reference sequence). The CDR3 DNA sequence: TGTGCCAGCAGCCAACAGGGGGCCTACGAGCAGTACTTC. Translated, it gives CASSQQGAYEQYF.

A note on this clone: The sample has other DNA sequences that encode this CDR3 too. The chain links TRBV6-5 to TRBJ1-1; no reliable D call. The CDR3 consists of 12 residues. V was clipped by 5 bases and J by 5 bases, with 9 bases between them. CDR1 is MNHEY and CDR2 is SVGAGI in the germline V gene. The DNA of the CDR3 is TGTGCCAGCAGTCGTGGAGGGACTGAAGCTTTCTTT. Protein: CASSRGGTEAFF.

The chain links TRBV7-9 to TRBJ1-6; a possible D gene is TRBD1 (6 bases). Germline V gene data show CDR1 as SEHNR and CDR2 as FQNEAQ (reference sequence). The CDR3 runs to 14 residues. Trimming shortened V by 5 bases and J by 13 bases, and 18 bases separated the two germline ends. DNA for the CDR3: TGTGCCAGCAGCCCGGACAGTGGATCCTCGCCCCTCCACTTT. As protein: CASSPDSGSSPLHF.

CDR3 sequence reads: CATSSGLAGGQNEQFF. The CDR3 DNA follows: TGTGCCACCAGCAGCGGACTAGCGGGGGGGCAGAATGAGCAGTTCTTC. The V gene is TRBV15, the J gene TRBJ2-1; 15 positions match TRBD2. The CDR3 loop spans 16 amino acids. After removal of 3 bases from V and 7 bases from J, the junction contained 4 bases not matched to a gene. Germline CDR1 and CDR2: LNHNV and YYDKDF (reference sequence).

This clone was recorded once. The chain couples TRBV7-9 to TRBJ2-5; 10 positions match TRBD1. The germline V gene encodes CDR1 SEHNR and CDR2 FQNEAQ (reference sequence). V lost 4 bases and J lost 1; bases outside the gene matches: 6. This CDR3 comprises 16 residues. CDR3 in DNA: TGTGCCAGCAGCTCCCGGGACAGGGGCTTCCAAGAGACCCAGTACTTC. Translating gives CASSSRDRGFQETQYF.

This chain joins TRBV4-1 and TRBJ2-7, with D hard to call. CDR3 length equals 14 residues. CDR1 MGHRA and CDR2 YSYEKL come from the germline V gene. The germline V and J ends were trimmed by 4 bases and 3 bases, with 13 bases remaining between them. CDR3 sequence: CASSPVARSYEQYF. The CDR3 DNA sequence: TGCGCCAGCAGCCCCGTTGCGCGGAGCTACGAGCAGTACTTC.

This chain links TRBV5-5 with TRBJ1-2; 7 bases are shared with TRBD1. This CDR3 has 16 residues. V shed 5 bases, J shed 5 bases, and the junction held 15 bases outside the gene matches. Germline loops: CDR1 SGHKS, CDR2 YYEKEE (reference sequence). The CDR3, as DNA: TGTGCCAGCAGGCCCGAGGAGGGGGCGCCTTTGTATGGCTACACCTTC. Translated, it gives CASRPEEGAPLYGYTF.

CDR3 in DNA: TGTGCCAGCAGTTGGGGCAGGAGGGTTGAAAAACTGTTTTTT. Protein: CASSWGRRVEKLFF. V and J are TRBV6-2 or TRBV6-3 and TRBJ1-4; D possibly corresponds to TRBD1 (5 bases). V was shortened by 4 bases and J by 7 bases, with 13 bases between the two germline ends. The germline gives CDR1 MNHEY, CDR2 SVGEGT. This CDR3 has 14 amino acids.

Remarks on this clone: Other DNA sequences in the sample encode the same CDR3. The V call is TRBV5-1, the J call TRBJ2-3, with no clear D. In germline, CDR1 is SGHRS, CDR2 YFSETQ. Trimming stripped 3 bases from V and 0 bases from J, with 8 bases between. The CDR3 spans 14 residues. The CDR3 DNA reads TGCGCCAGCAGCTCCTCAGGCAGCACAGATACGCAGTATTTT. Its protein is CASSSSGSTDTQYF.

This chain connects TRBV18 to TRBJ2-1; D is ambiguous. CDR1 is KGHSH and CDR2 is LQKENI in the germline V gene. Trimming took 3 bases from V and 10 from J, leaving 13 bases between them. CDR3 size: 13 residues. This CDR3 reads CASSPLNEREQFF. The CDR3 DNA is TGTGCCAGCTCACCCCTGAATGAGAGAGAGCAGTTCTTC.

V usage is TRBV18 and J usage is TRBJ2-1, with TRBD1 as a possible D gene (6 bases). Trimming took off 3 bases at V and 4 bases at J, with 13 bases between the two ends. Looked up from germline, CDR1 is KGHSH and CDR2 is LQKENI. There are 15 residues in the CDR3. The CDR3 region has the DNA TGTGCCAGCTCACCCCCTTCTCAGGGGTACAATGAGCAGTTCTTC. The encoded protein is CASSPPSQGYNEQFF. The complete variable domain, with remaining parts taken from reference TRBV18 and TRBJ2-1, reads NAGVMQNPRHLVRRRGQEARLRCSPMKGHSHVYWYRQLPEEGLKFMVYLQKENIIDESGMPKERFSAEFPKEGPSILRIQQVVRGDSAAYFCASSPPSQGYNEQFFGPGTRLTVL.

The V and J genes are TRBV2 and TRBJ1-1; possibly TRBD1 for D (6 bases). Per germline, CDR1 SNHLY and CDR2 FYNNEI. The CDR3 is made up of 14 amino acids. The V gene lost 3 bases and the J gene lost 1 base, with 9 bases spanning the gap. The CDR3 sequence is CASSEHRENTEAFF. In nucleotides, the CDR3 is TGTGCCAGCAGTGAGCACAGGGAGAACACTGAAGCTTTCTTT.

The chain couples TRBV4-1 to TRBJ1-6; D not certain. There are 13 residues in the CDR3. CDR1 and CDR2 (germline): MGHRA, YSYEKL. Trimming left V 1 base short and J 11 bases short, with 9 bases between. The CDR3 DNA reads TGCGCCAGCAGCCAAGTCCCGAGGGCACCCCTCCACTTT. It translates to CASSQVPRAPLHF.

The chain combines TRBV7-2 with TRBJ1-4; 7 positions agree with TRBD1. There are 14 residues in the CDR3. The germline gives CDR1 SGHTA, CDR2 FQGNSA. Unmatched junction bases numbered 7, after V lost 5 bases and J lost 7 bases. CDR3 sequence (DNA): TGTGCCAGCAGCAATGACAGGGTATTTGAAAAACTGTTTTTT. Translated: CASSNDRVFEKLFF.

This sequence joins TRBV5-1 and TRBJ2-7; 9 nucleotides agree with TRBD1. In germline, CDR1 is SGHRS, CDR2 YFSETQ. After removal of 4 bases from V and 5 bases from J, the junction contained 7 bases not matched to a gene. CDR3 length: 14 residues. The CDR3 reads CASSPGTGPHEQYF. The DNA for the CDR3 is TGCGCCAGCAGCCCCGGGACAGGGCCCCACGAGCAGTACTTC.

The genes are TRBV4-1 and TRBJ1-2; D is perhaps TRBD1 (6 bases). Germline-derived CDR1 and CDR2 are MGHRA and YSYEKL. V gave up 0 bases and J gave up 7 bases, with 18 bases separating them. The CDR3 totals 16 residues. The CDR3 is CASSQDLDSALRGYTF. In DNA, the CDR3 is TGCGCCAGCAGCCAAGATTTGGACAGCGCTTTACGTGGCTACACCTTC.

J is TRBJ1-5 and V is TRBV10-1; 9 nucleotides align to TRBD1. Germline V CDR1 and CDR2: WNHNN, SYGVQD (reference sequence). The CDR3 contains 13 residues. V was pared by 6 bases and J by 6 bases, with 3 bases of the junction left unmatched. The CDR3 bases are TGCGCCAGCAGGGGACAGGGACCTCAGCCCCAGCATTTT. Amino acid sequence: CASRGQGPQPQHF.

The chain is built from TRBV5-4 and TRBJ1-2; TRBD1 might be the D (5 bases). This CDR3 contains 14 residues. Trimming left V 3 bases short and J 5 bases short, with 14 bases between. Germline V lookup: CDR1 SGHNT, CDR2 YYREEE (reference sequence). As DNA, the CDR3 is TGTGCCAGCAGCTGGATGGCAGGGCCGTATGGCTACACCTTC. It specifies CASSWMAGPYGYTF. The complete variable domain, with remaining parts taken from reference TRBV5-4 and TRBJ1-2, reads ETGVTQSPTHLIKTRGQQVTLRCSSQSGHNTVSWYQQALGQGPQFIFQYYREEENGRGNFPPRFSGLQFPNYSSELNVNALELDDSALYLCASSWMAGPYGYTFGSGTRLTVV.

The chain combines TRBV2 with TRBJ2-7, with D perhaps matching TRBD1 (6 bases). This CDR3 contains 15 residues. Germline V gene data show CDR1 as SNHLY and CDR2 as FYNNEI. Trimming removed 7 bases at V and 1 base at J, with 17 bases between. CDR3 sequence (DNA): TGTGCCAGCACATCGGGACACCCAGGATCCTACGAGCAGTACTTC. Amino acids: CASTSGHPGSYEQYF.

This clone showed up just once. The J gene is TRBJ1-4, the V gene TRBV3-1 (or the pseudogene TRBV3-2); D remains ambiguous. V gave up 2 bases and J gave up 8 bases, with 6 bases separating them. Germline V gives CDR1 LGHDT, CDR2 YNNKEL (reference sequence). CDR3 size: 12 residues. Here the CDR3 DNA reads TGTGCCAGCAGCCAATCTATCGAAAAACTGTTTTTT. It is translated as CASSQSIEKLFF.

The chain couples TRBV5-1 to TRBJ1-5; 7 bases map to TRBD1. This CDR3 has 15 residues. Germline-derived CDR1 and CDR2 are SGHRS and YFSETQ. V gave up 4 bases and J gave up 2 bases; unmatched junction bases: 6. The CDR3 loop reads CASSPGGAGNQPQHF. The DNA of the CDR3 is TGCGCCAGCAGCCCAGGGGGTGCCGGCAATCAGCCCCAGCATTTT.